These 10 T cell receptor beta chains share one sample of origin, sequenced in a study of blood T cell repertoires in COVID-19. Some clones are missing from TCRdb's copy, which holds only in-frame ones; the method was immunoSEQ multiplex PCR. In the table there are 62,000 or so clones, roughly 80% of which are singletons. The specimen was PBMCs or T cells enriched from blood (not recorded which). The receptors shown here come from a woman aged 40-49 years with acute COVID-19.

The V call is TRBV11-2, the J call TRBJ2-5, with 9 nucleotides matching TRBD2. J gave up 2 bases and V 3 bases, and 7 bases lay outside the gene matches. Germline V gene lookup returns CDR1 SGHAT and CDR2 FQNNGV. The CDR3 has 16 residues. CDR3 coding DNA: TGTGCCAGCAGCTTCGGCGGGGGGGTCCCACAAGAGACCCAGTACTTC. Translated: CASSFGGGVPQETQYF.

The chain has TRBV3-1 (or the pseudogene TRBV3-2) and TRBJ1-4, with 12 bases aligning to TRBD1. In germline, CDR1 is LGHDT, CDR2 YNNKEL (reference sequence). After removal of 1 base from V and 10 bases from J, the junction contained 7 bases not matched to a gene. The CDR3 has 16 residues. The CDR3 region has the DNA TGTGCCAGCAGCCAAGGGGTGGGACAGGGGGCTTCAAAACTGTTTTTT. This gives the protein CASSQGVGQGASKLFF.

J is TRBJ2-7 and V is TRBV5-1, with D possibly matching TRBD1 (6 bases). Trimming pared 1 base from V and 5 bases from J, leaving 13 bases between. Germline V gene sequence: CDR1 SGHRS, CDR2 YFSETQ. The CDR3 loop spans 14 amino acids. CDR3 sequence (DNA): TGCGCCAGCAGCTTGAACAGGGCCTGGGACGAGCAGTACTTC. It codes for CASSLNRAWDEQYF.

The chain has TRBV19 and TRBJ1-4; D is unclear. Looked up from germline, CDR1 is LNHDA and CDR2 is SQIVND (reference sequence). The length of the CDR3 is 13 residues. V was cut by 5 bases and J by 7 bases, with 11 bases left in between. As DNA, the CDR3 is TGTGCCAGTAGTGGCACAGAGACTGAAAAACTGTTTTTT. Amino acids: CASSGTETEKLFF.

The DNA of the CDR3 is TGTGCCAGCAGCTTACTCACGACACCGAGACCGCAAGAGACCCAGTACTTC. This translates into CASSLLTTPRPQETQYF. V usage is TRBV11-2 and J usage is TRBJ2-5; D gene uncertain. CDR3 length: 17 amino acids. The germline V gene encodes CDR1 SGHAT and CDR2 FQNNGV. Trimming removed 2 bases from V and 2 bases from J, with 18 bases in between.

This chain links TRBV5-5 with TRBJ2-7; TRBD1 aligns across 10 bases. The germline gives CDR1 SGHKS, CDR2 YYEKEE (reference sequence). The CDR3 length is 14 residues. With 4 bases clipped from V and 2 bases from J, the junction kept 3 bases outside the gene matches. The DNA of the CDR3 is TGTGCCAGCAGCAGCGGACAGGGGGCCTACGAGCAGTACGTC. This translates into CASSSGQGAYEQYV.

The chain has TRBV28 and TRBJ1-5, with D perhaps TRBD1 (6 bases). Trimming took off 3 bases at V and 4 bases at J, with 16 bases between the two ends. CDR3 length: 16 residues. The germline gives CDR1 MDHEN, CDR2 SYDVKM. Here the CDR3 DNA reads TGTGCCAGCAGTTTTTGGCAGGGGAACAGAAATCAGCCCCAGCATTTT. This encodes CASSFWQGNRNQPQHF.

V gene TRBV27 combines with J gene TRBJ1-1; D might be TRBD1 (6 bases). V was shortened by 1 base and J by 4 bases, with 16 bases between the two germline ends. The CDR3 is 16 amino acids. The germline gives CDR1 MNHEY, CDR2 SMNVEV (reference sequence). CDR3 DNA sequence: TGTGCCAGCAGTTTATTCTCCGGGACAATGAGCACTGAAGCTTTCTTT. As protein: CASSLFSGTMSTEAFF.

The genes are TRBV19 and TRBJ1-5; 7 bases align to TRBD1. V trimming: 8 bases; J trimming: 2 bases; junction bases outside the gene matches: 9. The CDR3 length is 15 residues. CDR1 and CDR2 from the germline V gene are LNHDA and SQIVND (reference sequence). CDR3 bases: TGTGCCAGTGGAAACAGGGGAGTTGGCAATCAGCCCCAGCATTTT. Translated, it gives CASGNRGVGNQPQHF.

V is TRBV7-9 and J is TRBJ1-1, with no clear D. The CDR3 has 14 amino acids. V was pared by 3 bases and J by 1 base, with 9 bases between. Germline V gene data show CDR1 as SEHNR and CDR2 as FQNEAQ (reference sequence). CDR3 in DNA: TGTGCCAGCAGCTTCAGCCGACAGAACACTGAAGCTTTCTTT. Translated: CASSFSRQNTEAFF.